A selection of T cell receptor beta chains follows, all from one sample in a study of blood T cell repertoires in COVID-19. The protocol was immunoSEQ multiplex PCR, while the TCRdb copy is restricted to in-frame clones and leaves out a portion. The sample records 150,000 or so clones, roughly 89% being singletons. Specimen: peripheral blood. The source is a human donor in a cohort sampled during active COVID-19. Both conserved end residues are trimmed from each CDR3. Fields, in order: J gene, V gene, clone size, CDR3 protein. Some rows have no size entry. The others give once, few or many, or a class for an expanded clone.

J: TRBJ2-5; V: TRBV6-5; size: -; CDR3: ASSYSRRGGSETQY
J: TRBJ1-2; V: TRBV15; size: -; CDR3: ATSRDLTGNYGYT
J: TRBJ2-1; V: TRBV27; size: -; CDR3: ASRDRVYNEQF
J: TRBJ2-7; V: TRBV3-1/TRBV3-2; size: -; CDR3: ASSQAGTLYEQY
J: TRBJ1-6; V: TRBV12-3/TRBV12-4; size: -; CDR3: ASSRTGNSPLH
J: TRBJ1-2; V: TRBV5-1; size: -; CDR3: ASSTRDRGPYGYT
J: TRBJ2-5; V: TRBV4-3; size: -; CDR3: ASSPGTLQETQY
J: TRBJ2-3; V: TRBV3-1/TRBV3-2; size: -; CDR3: ASSQDISEGLATDTQY
J: TRBJ2-1; V: TRBV27; size: -; CDR3: ASSPPGGEQF
J: TRBJ2-5; V: TRBV7-2; size: few; CDR3: ASLSGINTGFGETQY
J: TRBJ2-6; V: TRBV27; size: few; CDR3: ASSWDSNSGANVLT
J: TRBJ2-7; V: TRBV28; size: -; CDR3: ASKGGIYEQY
J: TRBJ1-2; V: TRBV10-3; size: -; CDR3: AISETGDSYGYT
J: TRBJ2-7; V: TRBV28; size: -; CDR3: ASAPAAGFLFHEQY
J: TRBJ1-2; V: TRBV14; size: -; CDR3: ASSHRGGGFGYT
J: TRBJ2-7; V: TRBV6-1; size: once; CDR3: ASSEADPVGH